Listed below are T cell receptor beta chains from one sample, sequenced in a study of shared clonotypes between healthy human individuals. Clones were read by immunoSEQ multiplex PCR, and TCRdb kept only the in-frame ones, dropping some. The top ten hold about 12% of the sample, which has some 530,000 clones, around four fifths seen once. Specimen: PBMCs. The source of these receptors is a middle-aged woman in good health. Some clones in this sample may be carry-over from other donors' samples. Both conserved end residues are part of each CDR3. D genes are given only for firm matches. Expanded clones get a size class; other rows say once, few or many, or leave the size out.

clone_size: -; v_call: TRBV6-5; d_call: TRBD1; j_call: TRBJ2-2; cdr3_nt: TGTGCCAGCAGTTACTCAGGGGGCCGGGCCGGGGAGCTGTTTTTT; cdr3_aa: CASSYSGGRAGELFF
clone_size: many; v_call: TRBV6-1; d_call: -; j_call: TRBJ2-6; cdr3_nt: TGTGCCAGCAGTGGGGGGGACTCTGGGGCCAACGTCCTGACTTTC; cdr3_aa: CASSGGDSGANVLTF
clone_size: -; v_call: TRBV30; d_call: TRBD1; j_call: TRBJ1-2; cdr3_nt: TGTGCCTGGCTCGGGGGACAGGTGTCCTATGGCTACACCTTC; cdr3_aa: CAWLGGQVSYGYTF
clone_size: -; v_call: TRBV7-2; d_call: -; j_call: TRBJ2-4; cdr3_nt: TGTGCCAGCAGCTTAGCGGGGGGAACGATCGGCATTCAGTACTTC; cdr3_aa: CASSLAGGTIGIQYF
clone_size: -; v_call: TRBV4-3; d_call: TRBD2; j_call: TRBJ2-1; cdr3_nt: TGCGCCAGCAGCCAGGGACTAGCGGGAGTAAATGAGCAGTTCTTC; cdr3_aa: CASSQGLAGVNEQFF
clone_size: -; v_call: TRBV6-4; d_call: -; j_call: TRBJ2-3; cdr3_nt: TGTGCCAGCAGTGACCATAGCGGAGCCACAGATACGCAGTATTTT; cdr3_aa: CASSDHSGATDTQYF
clone_size: -; v_call: TRBV5-6; d_call: -; j_call: TRBJ1-3; cdr3_nt: TGTGCCAGCAGCTTCGGACCGGAGAGAAACACCATATATTTT; cdr3_aa: CASSFGPERNTIYF
clone_size: -; v_call: TRBV11-2; d_call: -; j_call: TRBJ2-7; cdr3_nt: TGTGCCAGCAGGCCCCGAAGATCGACTGAGGCATCCTACGAGCAGTACTTC; cdr3_aa: CASRPRRSTEASYEQYF
clone_size: many; v_call: TRBV7-9; d_call: TRBD1; j_call: TRBJ1-1; cdr3_nt: TGTGCCAGCAGCTCATTCCGGACAGGAGGGAGCACTGAAGCTTTCTTT; cdr3_aa: CASSSFRTGGSTEAFF
clone_size: few; v_call: TRBV7-2; d_call: -; j_call: TRBJ1-1; cdr3_nt: TGTGCCAGCAGCTTTAGGGGTGGGGACACTGAAGCTTTCTTT; cdr3_aa: CASSFRGGDTEAFF
clone_size: -; v_call: TRBV27; d_call: -; j_call: TRBJ1-1; cdr3_nt: TGTGCCAGCAGGGATACAGGGTACACTGAAGCTTTCTTT; cdr3_aa: CASRDTGYTEAFF
clone_size: many; v_call: TRBV10-3; d_call: -; j_call: TRBJ1-4; cdr3_nt: TGTGCCAGCAGACGGGACCCGAAGGAAAAACTGTTTTTT; cdr3_aa: CASRRDPKEKLFF
clone_size: -; v_call: TRBV6-5; d_call: -; j_call: TRBJ2-1; cdr3_nt: TGTGCCAGCAGTTATGATAGTAGCAATGAGCAGTTCTTC; cdr3_aa: CASSYDSSNEQFF
clone_size: -; v_call: TRBV11-2; d_call: TRBD2; j_call: TRBJ2-1; cdr3_nt: TGTGCCAGCAGCTTAGCGGGAGGGACCTACAATGAGCAGTTCTTC; cdr3_aa: CASSLAGGTYNEQFF
clone_size: -; v_call: TRBV11-2; d_call: -; j_call: TRBJ2-6; cdr3_nt: TGTGCCAGCAGCTCCAATGGGGGAAGGAGAGCCAACGTCCTGACTTTC; cdr3_aa: CASSSNGGRRANVLTF
clone_size: -; v_call: TRBV7-3; d_call: -; j_call: TRBJ2-1; cdr3_nt: TGTGCCAGCAGCTCCCCCCGGGGAACCAATGAGCAGTTCTTC; cdr3_aa: CASSSPRGTNEQFF
clone_size: -; v_call: TRBV27; d_call: -; j_call: TRBJ2-7; cdr3_nt: TGTGCCAGCAGTTTTGGAAGCGAGCAGTACTTC; cdr3_aa: CASSFGSEQYF
clone_size: -; v_call: TRBV10-2; d_call: -; j_call: TRBJ2-2; cdr3_nt: TGCGCCAGCAGTGAGGTCAGGGGCTTCACCGGGGAGCTGTTTTTT; cdr3_aa: CASSEVRGFTGELFF
clone_size: once; v_call: TRBV7-2; d_call: -; j_call: TRBJ2-3; cdr3_nt: TGTGCCAGCAGCTTATGGGTCGGGACTTTAACGCCACGAGATACGCAGTATTTT; cdr3_aa: CASSLWVGTLTPRDTQYF
clone_size: -; v_call: TRBV11-2; d_call: -; j_call: TRBJ1-2; cdr3_nt: TGTGCCAGCAGCTTAGAGGGCGCAGGTTATGGCTACACCTTC; cdr3_aa: CASSLEGAGYGYTF
clone_size: -; v_call: TRBV2; d_call: -; j_call: TRBJ2-3; cdr3_nt: TGTGCCAGCAGTGAAATGGGGGGTTTCGCAGATACGCAGTATTTT; cdr3_aa: CASSEMGGFADTQYF
clone_size: -; v_call: TRBV14; d_call: -; j_call: TRBJ2-1; cdr3_nt: TGTGCCAGCAGCCAAGGGGGCGGCTACAATGAGCAGTTCTTC; cdr3_aa: CASSQGGGYNEQFF
clone_size: -; v_call: TRBV7-2; d_call: -; j_call: TRBJ1-2; cdr3_nt: TGTGCCAGCAGCCAAAACAGGGATAACTATGGCTACACCTTC; cdr3_aa: CASSQNRDNYGYTF
clone_size: -; v_call: TRBV15; d_call: -; j_call: TRBJ2-7; cdr3_nt: TGTGCCACCAGCAGAGATAGGGGACTTGGTGAGCAGTACTTC; cdr3_aa: CATSRDRGLGEQYF
clone_size: -; v_call: TRBV19; d_call: TRBD1; j_call: TRBJ2-5; cdr3_nt: TGTGCCAGTAGTCTTGGGACAGACCAAGAGACCCAGTACTTC; cdr3_aa: CASSLGTDQETQYF
clone_size: -; v_call: TRBV4-2; d_call: -; j_call: TRBJ2-6; cdr3_nt: TGTGCCAGCAGCCAAGATGAGTCTTCTGGGGCCAACGTCCTGACTTTC; cdr3_aa: CASSQDESSGANVLTF
clone_size: few; v_call: TRBV5-6; d_call: -; j_call: TRBJ1-4; cdr3_nt: TGTGCCAGCAGCTTCGCGGGACATATAAATGAAAAACTGTTTTTT; cdr3_aa: CASSFAGHINEKLFF
clone_size: -; v_call: TRBV4-3; d_call: -; j_call: TRBJ1-2; cdr3_nt: TGCGCCAGCAGCCAGGCCTCTGGGCAGGGGAGGGGCTACACCTTC; cdr3_aa: CASSQASGQGRGYTF
clone_size: -; v_call: TRBV2; d_call: -; j_call: TRBJ1-1; cdr3_nt: TGTGCCAGGGGGGGAGAAGGTGAAGCTTTCTTT; cdr3_aa: CARGGEGEAFF
clone_size: -; v_call: TRBV9; d_call: -; j_call: TRBJ1-3; cdr3_nt: TGTGCCAGCAGCGTACGGGGCGTTGGAAACACCATATATTTT; cdr3_aa: CASSVRGVGNTIYF
clone_size: -; v_call: TRBV11-3; d_call: TRBD2; j_call: TRBJ2-3; cdr3_nt: TGTGCCAGCAGCAAGGGGACTAGCGGGAGAACAGATACGCAGTATTTT; cdr3_aa: CASSKGTSGRTDTQYF
clone_size: -; v_call: TRBV7-8; d_call: -; j_call: TRBJ2-7; cdr3_nt: TGTGCCAGCAGGGGGGCTAGCGGCACATACGAGCAGTACTTC; cdr3_aa: CASRGASGTYEQYF
clone_size: -; v_call: TRBV10-2; d_call: TRBD2; j_call: TRBJ2-1; cdr3_nt: TGCGCCAGCAGGACGGGTAGCGGGATTTTCCATGAGCAGTTCTTC; cdr3_aa: CASRTGSGIFHEQFF
clone_size: -; v_call: TRBV9; d_call: TRBD2; j_call: TRBJ2-3; cdr3_nt: TGTGCCAGCAGCGGTACTAGCGGGAGGGCCCTAGATACGCAGTATTTT; cdr3_aa: CASSGTSGRALDTQYF
clone_size: -; v_call: TRBV4-1; d_call: -; j_call: TRBJ1-6; cdr3_nt: TGCGCCAGCAGCCAGCCGGGACGGTGGAATTCCCTCCACTTT; cdr3_aa: CASSQPGRWNSLHF
clone_size: -; v_call: TRBV6-4; d_call: TRBD2; j_call: TRBJ2-1; cdr3_nt: TGTGCCAGCAGTCCCGGGACTATCTCCTACAATGAGCAGTTCTTC; cdr3_aa: CASSPGTISYNEQFF
clone_size: few; v_call: TRBV28; d_call: TRBD1; j_call: TRBJ1-4; cdr3_nt: TGTGCCAGCAGTCTCCAGGGGGCGACTAATGAAAAACTGTTTTTT; cdr3_aa: CASSLQGATNEKLFF
clone_size: -; v_call: TRBV2; d_call: -; j_call: TRBJ2-7; cdr3_nt: TGTGCCAGCCTGGCGGGACCTAACTCCTACGAGCAGTACTTC; cdr3_aa: CASLAGPNSYEQYF
clone_size: -; v_call: TRBV5-4; d_call: -; j_call: TRBJ2-5; cdr3_nt: TGTGCCAGCAGCTTCGGGGGGCGCGGTGAGACCCAGTACTTC; cdr3_aa: CASSFGGRGETQYF
clone_size: -; v_call: TRBV19; d_call: -; j_call: TRBJ2-6; cdr3_nt: TGTGCCAGCCGCCCCCCCGGGGCCAACGTCCTGACTTTC; cdr3_aa: CASRPPGANVLTF
clone_size: once; v_call: TRBV28; d_call: -; j_call: TRBJ1-2; cdr3_nt: TGTGCCAGCAGTTCCATAGGGACCGACAATGGCTACACCTTC; cdr3_aa: CASSSIGTDNGYTF
clone_size: -; v_call: TRBV6-1; d_call: -; j_call: TRBJ2-3; cdr3_nt: TGTGCCAGCACCTTGGACTCTCCTAGCACAGATACGCAGTATTTT; cdr3_aa: CASTLDSPSTDTQYF
clone_size: -; v_call: TRBV7-6; d_call: TRBD1; j_call: TRBJ2-1; cdr3_nt: TGTGCCAGCAGTCAGGGACAGGGCTATTCCTACAATGAGCAGTTCTTC; cdr3_aa: CASSQGQGYSYNEQFF
clone_size: once; v_call: TRBV11-1; d_call: -; j_call: TRBJ2-5; cdr3_nt: TGTGCCAGCAGTCCAGACAACAGAGCGGGAGAGACCCAGTACTTC; cdr3_aa: CASSPDNRAGETQYF
clone_size: many; v_call: TRBV30; d_call: -; j_call: TRBJ1-6; cdr3_nt: TGTGCCTGGGGCTCAATTGGTGTTAATTCACCCCTCCACTTT; cdr3_aa: CAWGSIGVNSPLHF
clone_size: -; v_call: TRBV28; d_call: TRBD2; j_call: TRBJ2-1; cdr3_nt: TGTGCCATCTCGTCCGGGACTAGCGACATCTGGGCCACGGGGCACAATGAGCAGTTCTTC; cdr3_aa: CAISSGTSDIWATGHNEQFF
clone_size: -; v_call: TRBV5-8; d_call: -; j_call: TRBJ2-1; cdr3_nt: TGTGCCAGCAGCTTGGCCCTAGCGCGCTCCTACAATGAGCAGTTCTTC; cdr3_aa: CASSLALARSYNEQFF
clone_size: few; v_call: TRBV27; d_call: -; j_call: TRBJ1-2; cdr3_nt: TGTGCCAGCAGTCAATCGACAGCAGATGGCTACACCTTC; cdr3_aa: CASSQSTADGYTF
clone_size: -; v_call: TRBV10-3; d_call: -; j_call: TRBJ2-5; cdr3_nt: TGTGCCATCAGTGAGTCGCAGGGGTCGGGGACCCAGTACTTC; cdr3_aa: CAISESQGSGTQYF
clone_size: many; v_call: TRBV7-6; d_call: TRBD2; j_call: TRBJ2-1; cdr3_nt: TGTGCCAGCAGCCAGACTAGCGGGAGCAGTGAGCAGTTCTTC; cdr3_aa: CASSQTSGSSEQFF
clone_size: -; v_call: TRBV5-1; d_call: -; j_call: TRBJ2-1; cdr3_nt: TGCGCCAGCAGGGAGTCCCCGCCTAGGGATGAGCAGTTCTTC; cdr3_aa: CASRESPPRDEQFF
clone_size: once; v_call: TRBV5-1; d_call: -; j_call: TRBJ2-5; cdr3_nt: TGCGCCAGCAGCTTGACAGGAGACCAAGAGACCCAGTACTTC; cdr3_aa: CASSLTGDQETQYF
clone_size: -; v_call: TRBV7-2; d_call: TRBD2; j_call: TRBJ2-1; cdr3_nt: TGTGCCAGCAGCTTCGTGGGAGGGATGTCCTACAATGAGCAGTTCTTC; cdr3_aa: CASSFVGGMSYNEQFF
clone_size: -; v_call: TRBV19; d_call: TRBD1; j_call: TRBJ1-5; cdr3_nt: TGTGCCAGTAGTGCGTCCGGGACAGGGGATCAGCCCCAGCATTTT; cdr3_aa: CASSASGTGDQPQHF
clone_size: -; v_call: TRBV28; d_call: -; j_call: TRBJ1-5; cdr3_nt: TGTGCCAGCAGCGGGGAGTATAGCAATCAGCCCCAGCATTTT; cdr3_aa: CASSGEYSNQPQHF